The 20 T cell receptor beta chains in this list originate from one sample, sequenced in a study of shared clonotypes between healthy human individuals. Here immunoSEQ multiplex PCR was the method, and the copy in TCRdb shows in-frame clones only, minus some. The sample holds 2,500,000 or so clones; about nine tenths are singletons and the top ten take approximately 0.4%. The sequencing input was naive CD4+ T cells from PBMCs. Specified subset: CD45RA+ positively selected. These receptors were taken from a man aged 18-30 years in good health. Some clones in this sample may be carry-over from other donors' samples.

The chain joins TRBV6-6 to TRBJ2-7, with TRBD1 matching 11 bases. Germline trimming cut 0 bases from V and 7 bases from J; bases unmatched to any gene: 5. CDR1 and CDR2 from the germline V gene are MNHNY and SVGAGI (reference sequence). The CDR3 runs to 15 residues. The CDR3: CASSYSGQGAEEQYF. The CDR3 coding sequence is TGTGCCAGCAGTTACTCTGGACAGGGGGCGGAGGAGCAGTACTTC.

The chain recombines TRBV7-9 with TRBJ1-1, with no clear D. Germline V gene data show CDR1 as SEHNR and CDR2 as FQNEAQ (reference sequence). There are 13 residues in the CDR3. V lost 1 base to trimming and J lost 6 bases, with 9 bases between them. The CDR3 DNA reads TGTGCCAGCAGCTTAGTTGTCGGAGCTGAAGCTTTCTTT. Translation: CASSLVVGAEAFF.

The chain employs TRBV5-4 and TRBJ2-1; D unclear. Germline V gene data show CDR1 as SGHNT and CDR2 as YYREEE (reference sequence). There are 14 residues in the CDR3. V gave up 0 bases and J gave up 5 bases, with 9 bases separating them. Here the CDR3 DNA reads TGTGCCAGCAGCTTGGACTTGGCGAACAATGAGCAGTTCTTC. Its translation is CASSLDLANNEQFF.

The chain recombines TRBV7-9 with TRBJ2-3; 8 bases agree with TRBD2. V was clipped by 5 bases and J by 0 bases; unmatched bases: 4. Germline assignment: CDR1 SEHNR and CDR2 FQNEAQ (reference sequence). This CDR3 has 15 residues. CDR3 sequence: CASSASGLSTDTQYF. The CDR3 DNA reads as TGTGCCAGCAGCGCTAGCGGGCTGAGCACAGATACGCAGTATTTT. The full variable domain, in which reference TRBV7-9 and TRBJ2-3 provide the parts outside the CDR3, is DTGVSQNPRHKITKRGQNVTFRCDPISEHNRLYWYRQTLGQGPEFLTYFQNEAQLEKSRLLSDRFSAERPKGSFSTLEIQRTEQGDSAMYLCASSASGLSTDTQYFGPGTRLTVL.

The V and J genes are TRBV5-1 and TRBJ2-7; perhaps TRBD1 as D (5 bases). V gave up 0 bases and J gave up 2 bases, with 9 bases separating them. Per germline, CDR1 SGHRS and CDR2 YFSETQ. CDR3 length equals 14 residues. CDR3 coding DNA: TGCGCCAGCAGCTTGGCAGGGCCTGCCTACGAGCAGTACTTC. Its protein product is CASSLAGPAYEQYF.

The chain recombines TRBV6-6 with TRBJ2-7; 7 nucleotides agree with TRBD1. V trimming: 7 bases; J trimming: 9 bases; junction bases outside the gene matches: 12. The CDR3 contains 13 residues. From germline, CDR1 is MNHNY and CDR2 SVGAGI (reference sequence). CDR3 in DNA: TGTGCCAGCAAACAGGGGCCGGCGTTTGGGCAGTACTTC. Its translation is CASKQGPAFGQYF.

As regards this clone: The same CDR3 is also encoded by other DNA sequences in this sample. V and J are TRBV7-2 and TRBJ2-7; TRBD2 is a possible D gene (6 bases). Germline V lookup: CDR1 SGHTA, CDR2 FQGNSA. V lost 5 bases, J lost 4 bases, and 15 bases lay in between. There are 14 residues in the CDR3. This chain's CDR3 is CASSPPSGRYEQYF. CDR3 DNA: TGTGCCAGCAGCCCCCCCAGCGGGCGTTACGAGCAGTACTTC.

V gene TRBV28 combines with J gene TRBJ2-1, with D hard to call. Trimming cost V 2 bases and J 8 bases, with 7 bases left between them. The CDR3 is 12 residues long. The V gene's germline CDR1 is MDHEN and CDR2 SYDVKM. CDR3 sequence (DNA): TGTGCCAGCAGTTTACTATCCGATGAGCAGTTCTTC. It codes for CASSLLSDEQFF.

This clone was recorded a few times. The chain uses TRBV28 and TRBJ1-4, with D unclear. The CDR3 is 16 residues long. Trimming shortened V by 6 bases and J by 0 bases, and 14 bases separated the two germline ends. The V gene's germline CDR1 is MDHEN and CDR2 SYDVKM. The chain's CDR3 is CASSPVRPATNEKLFF. The CDR3, as DNA: TGTGCCAGCAGCCCAGTTCGACCCGCAACTAATGAAAAACTGTTTTTT.

The chain links TRBV5-1 to TRBJ2-7, with 7 nucleotides matching TRBD1. J was trimmed by 5 bases and V by 4 bases; bases with no gene match: 9. Germline lookup yields CDR1 SGHRS and CDR2 YFSETQ. CDR3 length equals 14 residues. The CDR3 nucleotides read TGCGCCAGCAGCGTGACGGGACAGACCGACGAGCAGTACTTC. Translation: CASSVTGQTDEQYF.

This clone came up a few times. Other DNA sequences in the sample encode the same CDR3. The rearrangement joins TRBV28 to TRBJ2-7, with a weak D call TRBD1 (5 bases). This CDR3 is 13 amino acids long. V was cut by 2 bases and J by 2 bases, with 7 bases left in between. CDR1 MDHEN and CDR2 SYDVKM come from the germline V gene. CDR3 sequence: CASSLQGPYEQYF. CDR3 nucleotide sequence: TGTGCCAGCAGTTTACAGGGCCCCTACGAGCAGTACTTC.

The V gene is TRBV10-3, the J gene TRBJ1-2, with no clear D. Per the germline V gene, CDR1 is ENHRY and CDR2 is SYGVKD. The CDR3 contains 14 residues. V gave up 0 bases and J gave up 2 bases, with 7 bases separating them. CDR3 protein: CAISESARNYGYTF. CDR3 bases: TGTGCCATCAGTGAGTCTGCCAGAAACTATGGCTACACCTTC.

The rearrangement links TRBV18 to TRBJ2-5, with TRBD2 identical over 7 bases. The V gene end was trimmed by 6 bases and the J gene end by 7 bases; junction bases not matched to a gene: 8. This CDR3 region has 13 residues. Germline V gene data show CDR1 as KGHSH and CDR2 as LQKENI. The DNA for the CDR3 is TGTGCCAGCTCCCGAGCGGGAAGCGGGACCCAGTACTTC. It specifies CASSRAGSGTQYF.

Worth noting for this clone: As the CDR3 is not closed by the conserved phenylalanine or tryptophan, this likely results from a read error. The limits of the CDR3 on the DNA are not certain, so only TCRdb's listed CDR3 is given. The chain recombines TRBV5-5 with TRBJ2-7; the table names TRBD1, a call not compared with the DNA. From germline, CDR1 is SGHKS and CDR2 YYEKEE (reference sequence). A total of 8 residues make up the CDR3, ends included. The CDR3 sequence is CASSGTGL.

Comment on this clone: Other DNA sequences from this sample encode an identical CDR3 as well. The chain uses TRBV27 and TRBJ2-7; D perhaps matches TRBD1 (5 bases). V dropped 10 bases and J dropped 4 bases, with 17 bases sitting between them. The CDR3 is made up of 13 amino acids. Germline CDR1 is MNHEY and CDR2 is SMNVEV (reference sequence). This CDR3 is CAKSGRVSYEQYF. In DNA, the CDR3 is TGTGCCAAGAGTGGCAGGGTAAGTTACGAGCAGTACTTC.

This clone was seen only once. This chain links TRBV7-9 with TRBJ2-7; the match to TRBD2 covers 10 bases. V trimming: 5 bases; J trimming: 2 bases; junction bases outside the gene matches: 6. Germline values: CDR1 SEHNR, CDR2 FQNEAQ (reference sequence). The CDR3 extends over 15 amino acids. CDR3 bases: TGTGCCAGCAGCATACCTAGCGGGAGAACCTACGAGCAGTACTTC. As protein: CASSIPSGRTYEQYF.

The rearrangement joins TRBV29-1 to TRBJ2-7; D is uncertain. V dropped 3 bases and J dropped 0 bases, with 12 bases sitting between them. The CDR3 is 14 residues long. Germline V CDR1 and CDR2: SQVTM, ANQGSEA. The CDR3 is CSVDSGRSSYEQYF. For the CDR3, the DNA is TGCAGCGTTGATTCGGGCCGAAGCTCCTACGAGCAGTACTTC.

The V call is TRBV1, the J call TRBJ2-5; the D call TRBD2 from the table was never checked on the DNA. TRBV1 is tagged as a pseudogene. This CDR3 spans 17 amino acids. CDR3 region: CTSSPPSETSGGKTQYF. The CDR3 DNA follows: TGCACCAGCAGCCCACCATCCGAGACTAGCGGGGGGAAGACCCAGTACTTC.

The genes are TRBV7-3 and TRBJ2-3; 7 bases fit TRBD2. The CDR3 has 15 amino acids. After removal of 4 bases from V and 1 base from J, the junction contained 5 bases not matched to a gene. The V gene's germline CDR1 is SGHTA and CDR2 FQGTGA. CDR3: CASSWGGRGTDTQYF. In nucleotides, the CDR3 is TGTGCCAGCAGCTGGGGCGGGAGAGGCACAGATACGCAGTATTTT.

This chain links TRBV9 with TRBJ1-4, with a weak D call TRBD1 (5 bases). CDR3 length equals 17 residues. V was trimmed by 4 bases and J by 0 bases, leaving 16 bases between them. CDR1 is SGDLS and CDR2 is YYNGEE in the germline V gene. The CDR3 sequence: CASSFEPRGATNEKLFF. CDR3 sequence (DNA): TGTGCCAGCAGCTTTGAACCGCGAGGGGCAACTAATGAAAAACTGTTTTTT.